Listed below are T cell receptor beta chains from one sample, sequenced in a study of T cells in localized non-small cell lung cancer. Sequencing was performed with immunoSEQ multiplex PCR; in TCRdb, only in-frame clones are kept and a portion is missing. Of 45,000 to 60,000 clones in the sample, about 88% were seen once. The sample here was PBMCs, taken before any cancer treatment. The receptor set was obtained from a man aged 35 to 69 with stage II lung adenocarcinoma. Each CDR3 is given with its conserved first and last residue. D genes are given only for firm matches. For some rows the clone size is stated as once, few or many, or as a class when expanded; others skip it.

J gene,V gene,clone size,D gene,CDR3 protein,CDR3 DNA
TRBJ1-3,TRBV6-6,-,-,CASTTGSSGNTIYF,TGTGCCAGCACCACAGGGAGCTCTGGAAACACCATATATTTT
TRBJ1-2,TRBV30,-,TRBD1,CAWSAGPGQGFGYTF,TGTGCCTGGAGTGCCGGGCCGGGACAGGGGTTTGGCTACACCTTC
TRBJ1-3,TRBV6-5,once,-,CASSYSGGSSGNTIYF,TGTGCCAGCAGTTACTCCGGCGGGAGCTCTGGAAACACCATATATTTT
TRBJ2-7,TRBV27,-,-,CASSLTGIYEQYF,TGTGCCAGCAGCCTAACAGGGATCTACGAGCAGTACTTC
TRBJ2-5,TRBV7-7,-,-,CASSLGNEGETQYF,TGTGCCAGCAGCTTAGGGAATGAAGGAGAGACCCAGTACTTC
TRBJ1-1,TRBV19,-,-,CAIQDPRGTEAFF,TGTGCCATTCAGGACCCGAGGGGCACTGAAGCTTTCTTT
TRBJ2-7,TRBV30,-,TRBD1,CAWKGTGDYEQYF,TGTGCCTGGAAGGGGACAGGCGACTACGAGCAGTACTTC
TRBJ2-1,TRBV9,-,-,CASSVEGGGLGSYNEQFF,TGTGCCAGCAGCGTAGAGGGTGGAGGGTTAGGGTCCTACAATGAGCAGTTCTTC
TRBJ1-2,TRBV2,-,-,CASSDRRGNYGYTF,TGTGCCAGCAGTGACAGGCGGGGGAACTATGGCTACACCTTC
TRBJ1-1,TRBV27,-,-,CASSSAEDRAEAFF,TGTGCCAGCAGTTCCGCAGAGGACCGAGCTGAAGCTTTCTTT
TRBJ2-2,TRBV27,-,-,CASSLGQLTGELFF,TGTGCCAGCAGTTTAGGACAACTCACCGGGGAGCTGTTTTTT
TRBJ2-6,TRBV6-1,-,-,CASGVQGSGANVLTF,TGTGCCAGCGGGGTACAGGGATCTGGGGCCAACGTCCTGACTTTC
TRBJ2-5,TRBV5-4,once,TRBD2,CASSSTSGLQETQYF,TGTGCCAGCAGCTCCACTTCGGGACTACAAGAGACCCAGTACTTC
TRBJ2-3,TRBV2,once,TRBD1,CASSPDREPTDTQYF,TGTGCCAGCAGCCCGGACAGGGAACCGACAGATACGCAGTATTTT
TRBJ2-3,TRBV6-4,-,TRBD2,CASSDGTSGGPDTQYF,TGTGCCAGCAGTGACGGGACTAGCGGGGGGCCAGATACGCAGTATTTT
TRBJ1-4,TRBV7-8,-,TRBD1,CASSSIRDRGDEKLFF,TGTGCCAGCAGCTCCATTCGGGACAGGGGGGATGAAAAACTGTTTTTT
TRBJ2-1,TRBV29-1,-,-,CSVVVLTSYNEQFF,TGCAGCGTTGTCGTACTAACTTCCTACAATGAGCAGTTCTTC
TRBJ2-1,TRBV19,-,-,CASSYSTTVHEQFF,TGTGCCAGTAGTTATTCGACCACGGTTCATGAGCAGTTCTTC
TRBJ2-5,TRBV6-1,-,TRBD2,CASSEYAGEGETQYF,TGTGCCAGCAGTGAATATGCGGGGGAAGGGGAGACCCAGTACTTC
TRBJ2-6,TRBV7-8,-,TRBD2,CASSLDYSGGPTAAGANVLTF,TGTGCCAGCAGCTTAGACTATAGCGGGGGGCCCACCGCCGCTGGGGCCAACGTCCTGACTTTC
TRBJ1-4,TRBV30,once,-,CAWSVPPATTNEKLFF,TGCGCCTGGAGTGTACCCCCAGCTACAACTAATGAAAAACTGTTTTTT
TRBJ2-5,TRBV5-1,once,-,CASSLGRGRETQYF,TGCGCCAGCAGCTTGGGCAGGGGGAGGGAGACCCAGTACTTC
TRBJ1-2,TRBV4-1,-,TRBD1,CASSQVGTGGGDGYTF,TGCGCCAGCAGCCAAGTCGGGACAGGGGGCGGAGATGGCTACACCTTC
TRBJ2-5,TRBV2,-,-,CASSDMGYRETQYF,TGTGCCAGCAGTGATATGGGGTACAGAGAGACCCAGTACTTC
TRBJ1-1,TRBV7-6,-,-,CASSLELNTEAFF,TGTGCCAGCAGCTTAGAGTTGAACACTGAAGCTTTCTTT
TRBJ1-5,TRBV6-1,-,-,CASSHRQAANQPQHF,TGTGCCAGCAGCCACAGACAGGCCGCCAATCAGCCCCAGCATTTT
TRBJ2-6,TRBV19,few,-,CASSNSGANVLTF,TGTGCCAGTAGTAACTCTGGGGCCAACGTCCTGACTTTC
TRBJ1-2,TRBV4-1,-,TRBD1,CASSQTRGDDGYTF,TGCGCCAGCAGCCAGACCAGGGGGGATGATGGCTACACCTTC
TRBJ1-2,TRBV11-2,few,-,CASSYGYTF,TGTGCCAGCAGTTATGGCTACACCTTC
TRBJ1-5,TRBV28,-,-,CASSSSGHQPQHF,TGTGCCAGCAGTTCCAGCGGCCACCAGCCCCAGCATTTT
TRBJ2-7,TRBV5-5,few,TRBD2,CASSSLWGGELYEQYF,TGTGCCAGCAGCTCCCTTTGGGGGGGGGAATTATACGAGCAGTACTTC
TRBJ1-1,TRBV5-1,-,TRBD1,CASSCSGTGNMNTEAFF,TGCGCCAGCAGCTGTTCCGGGACAGGGAACATGAACACTGAAGCTTTCTTT
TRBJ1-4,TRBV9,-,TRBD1,CASSVEGTGVEKLFF,TGTGCCAGCAGCGTAGAAGGGACAGGGGTTGAAAAACTGTTTTTT
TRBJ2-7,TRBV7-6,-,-,CASSRGTVAYEQYF,TGTGCCAGCAGCCGCGGGACAGTGGCCTACGAGCAGTACTTC
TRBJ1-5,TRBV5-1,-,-,CASSLTGYSNQPQHF,TGCGCCAGCAGCTTGACAGGGTATAGCAATCAGCCCCAGCATTTT
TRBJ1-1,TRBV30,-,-,CAWSVSDLSMNTEAFF,TGTGCCTGGAGTGTATCGGACCTGTCCATGAACACTGAAGCTTTCTTT
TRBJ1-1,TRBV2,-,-,CASLIDRFEAFF,TGTGCCAGCCTTATAGACAGGTTCGAAGCTTTCTTT
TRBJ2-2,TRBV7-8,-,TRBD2,CASSTSGGPRRELFF,TGTGCCAGCAGCACTAGCGGGGGGCCCCGTCGGGAGCTGTTTTTT
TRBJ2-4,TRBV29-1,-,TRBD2,CSVGPTSGGDGSIQYF,TGCAGCGTCGGGCCGACTAGCGGGGGGGACGGGAGCATTCAGTACTTC
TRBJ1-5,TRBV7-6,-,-,CASRQNQPQHF,TGTGCCAGCAGACAAAATCAGCCCCAGCATTTT
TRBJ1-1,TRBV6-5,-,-,CASTSEGLMNTEAFF,TGTGCCAGCACCTCGGAAGGTTTGATGAACACTGAAGCTTTCTTT
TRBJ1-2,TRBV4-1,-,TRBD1,CASSRTGSQDGYTF,TGCGCCAGCAGCCGGACAGGCTCGCAGGATGGCTACACCTTC
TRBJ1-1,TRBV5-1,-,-,CASSPFGPGGVMNTEAFF,TGCGCCAGCAGCCCATTCGGGCCTGGAGGGGTAATGAACACTGAAGCTTTCTTT
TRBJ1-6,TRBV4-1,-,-,CASSPYRDTVNSPLHF,TGCGCCAGCAGCCCCTACCGGGACACAGTGAATTCACCCCTCCACTTT
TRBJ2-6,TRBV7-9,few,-,CASSLSPVGVLGANVLTF,TGTGCCAGCAGCCTCAGTCCCGTGGGCGTATTGGGGGCCAACGTCCTGACTTTC
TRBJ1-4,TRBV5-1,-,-,CASSFQGRNAVPNEKLFF,TGCGCCAGCAGCTTCCAGGGAAGAAACGCGGTTCCTAATGAAAAACTGTTTTTT
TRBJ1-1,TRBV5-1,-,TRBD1,CASSPRTGNTEAFF,TGCGCCAGCAGCCCCCGGACAGGGAACACTGAAGCTTTCTTT
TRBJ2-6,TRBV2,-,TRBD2,CASSYSGVSSGANVLTF,TGTGCCAGCAGTTATAGCGGGGTCAGCTCTGGGGCCAACGTCCTGACTTTC
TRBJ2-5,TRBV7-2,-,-,CASSRQVGRGETQYF,TGTGCCAGCAGCCGACAGGTCGGTAGAGGGGAGACCCAGTACTTC
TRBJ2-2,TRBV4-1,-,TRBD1,CASSQEGTGGIGELFF,TGCGCCAGCAGCCAAGAAGGGACAGGGGGCATCGGGGAGCTGTTTTTT
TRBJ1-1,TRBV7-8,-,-,CASSSLNMNTEAFF,TGTGCCAGCAGCTCCCTAAATATGAACACTGAAGCTTTCTTT
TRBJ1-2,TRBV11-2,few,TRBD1,CASSLDAQTGYSGYTF,TGTGCCAGCAGCTTAGATGCCCAGACAGGGTATAGTGGCTACACCTTC
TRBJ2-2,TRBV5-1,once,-,CASSLTGTLSGGELFF,TGCGCCAGCAGCTTGACAGGGACCCTGTCGGGGGGGGAGCTGTTTTTT
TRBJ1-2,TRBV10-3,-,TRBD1,CAISDRDSYGYTF,TGTGCCATCAGTGACCGGGACAGCTATGGCTACACCTTC